The present entry profiles one T cell receptor (beta chain) with its context. It lacks a known antigen. One base away there is no much larger clone; base qualities are not given. The immunoSEQ Assay, a bias-controlled multiplex PCR, was used to amplify TCRbeta CDR3 regions from genomic DNA. As for how the authors treated the data: Nucleated cell counts per sample were estimated from amplification of reference gene primers within the assay. To quantify the absolute abundance of each unique TCRbeta CDR3 rearrangement, sequence reads were collapsed and filtered. For each sample, productive Simpson clonality was calculated as the square root of Simpson's diversity index across productive rearrangements. Here the immuneACCESS table is served through TCRdb, limited to in-frame sequences with V and J called. Missing clones are a known gap in these copies; in checked studies unresolved V genes cover under half, and the rest lacks a known reason. V, J and clone size are those of that table, while D and trimming were read from the DNA. Within this sample are about 170,000 clones, with approximately 81% of them counted one time only. The top ten hold 10% to 13% of the sample.

From the cysteine up to the phenylalanine, the CDR3 has a length of 16 residues. Here the CDR3 DNA is all that survives: 48 bases in frame from base 1. The germline V gene yields SGDLS for CDR1 and YYNGEE for CDR2. The junction carries 14 bases between V and J, which are trimmed by 4 bases and 0 bases respectively. This entry comes from a study of blood T cell repertoires in COVID-19 (dated by TCRdb to the early 2020s). For context, the study as a whole: Samples covering the acute and convalescent phases of COVID-19 were provided by collaborators in the United States, Italy and Spain. The material from the prospective study consisted of cDNA or gDNA derived from T cells, B-cell-depleted T cells, or PBMCs. The dataset comprised deeply sampled blood TCRbeta repertoires from subjects exposed to, actively infected with, or recovered from COVID-19. The repertoires were made available in a free public database intended to serve as a resource for research on the immune response to SARS-CoV-2. The samples were drawn from the first 160 participants of the ongoing ImmuneRACE study and from more than 1,000 subjects provided by 6 global collaborators. Nearly every sample came with metadata listing a de-identified subject ID, COVID-19 status, age in years and sex. Where available, HLA class I and class II types were obtained from metadata supplied by the sample provider rather than from assay-based typing. What the study reported, not specific to this receptor: The quantity of clinical and demographic metadata differed by source and by participant and was supplied without curation.

Whole blood was collected in K2EDTA tubes by collaborating institutions according to the institutions' own protocols. For TCRbeta analysis, collaborators shipped samples as frozen whole blood, isolated PBMCs, or DNA extracted from either of those sample types. This clonotype originated in a woman of 80 years or more with active or convalescent COVID-19. Sequenced material: peripheral blood. The sequence links TRBV9 to TRBJ1-3; the D gene is perhaps TRBD1, from 5 matching bases. The encoded CDR3 is CASSPRQLYSGNTIYF. Read as DNA, the sequence is TGTGCCAGCAGCCCCCGACAGCTATACTCTGGAAACACCATATATTTT.